These 23 T cell receptor beta chains were all obtained from the same sample, sequenced in a study of blood T cell repertoires in COVID-19. Data came from immunoSEQ multiplex PCR; TCRdb stores just in-frame clones and leaves some out. The table records roughly 120,000 clones, around nine tenths of them present only once. Source material: peripheral blood. The receptors were gathered from a woman aged 70-85 years who had recovered from COVID-19.

The chain combines TRBV7-2 with TRBJ2-2; D perhaps matches TRBD1 (6 bases). The germline V and J ends were trimmed by 4 bases and 6 bases, with 24 bases remaining between them. The CDR3 totals 18 residues. Germline V gene lookup returns CDR1 SGHTA and CDR2 FQGNSA. The CDR3, as DNA: TGTGCCAGCAGCTCCACTCCCCCTGTGGTCCGACAGGCCGGGGAGCTGTTTTTT. This gives the protein CASSSTPPVVRQAGELFF.

The chain is built from TRBV6-5 and TRBJ1-1; weak D call: TRBD1 (5 bases). The CDR3 extends over 15 amino acids. Trimming took 2 bases from V and 4 from J, leaving 14 bases between them. Germline CDR1 reads MNHEY; CDR2 reads SVGAGI. DNA for the CDR3: TGTGCCAGCAGTTACGGTTCGACAGTCGTCACTGAAGCTTTCTTT. Residues: CASSYGSTVVTEAFF.

V is TRBV30 and J is TRBJ1-6, with no clear D. The CDR3 is made up of 14 amino acids. The V and J ends lost 3 bases and 5 bases respectively, with 11 bases between them. Germline CDR1 reads GTSNPN; CDR2 reads SVGIG (reference sequence). Here the CDR3 DNA reads TGTGCCTGGAGGCCGGGGAGTAATAATTCACCCCTCCACTTT. Its translation: CAWRPGSNNSPLHF.

The chain combines TRBV5-1 with TRBJ2-1; 8 bases map to TRBD2. V shed 4 bases and J 2 bases; nucleotides not matched to a gene: 8. CDR1 and CDR2 (germline): SGHRS, YFSETQ. The CDR3 is 16 amino acids. The CDR3 loop reads CASSPFGREAYNEQFF. For the CDR3, the DNA is TGCGCCAGCAGCCCCTTCGGGCGGGAGGCCTACAATGAGCAGTTCTTC.

This clone was counted only a few times. The rearrangement uses TRBV7-3 and TRBJ2-1; D might be TRBD2 (6 bases). The CDR3 runs to 15 residues. The germline gives CDR1 SGHTA, CDR2 FQGTGA. Trimming took off 4 bases at V and 2 bases at J, with 12 bases between the two ends. The CDR3 reads CASSSTGGTYNEQFF. CDR3 coding DNA: TGTGCCAGCAGCTCGACGGGCGGGACCTACAATGAGCAGTTCTTC.

The rearrangement links TRBV7-2 to TRBJ2-7; 8 bases fit TRBD1. Germline CDR1 reads SGHTA; CDR2 reads FQGNSA. V was pared by 3 bases and J by 5 bases, with 9 bases of the junction left unmatched. The CDR3 runs 15 residues. The CDR3 loop is CASSLEQGGYHEQYF. CDR3 coding DNA: TGTGCCAGCAGCTTGGAACAGGGGGGTTACCACGAGCAGTACTTC.

The chain links TRBV9 to TRBJ1-2; possibly TRBD1 for D (6 bases). The CDR3 has 13 amino acids. CDR1 and CDR2 (germline): SGDLS, YYNGEE. Trimming took off 7 bases at V and 7 bases at J, with 17 bases between the two ends. The CDR3 loop is CASSSNRAGGYTF. CDR3 coding DNA: TGTGCCAGCTCCTCAAACAGGGCGGGTGGCTACACCTTC.

The chain employs TRBV15 and TRBJ2-2, with D possibly matching TRBD2 (5 bases). V lost 0 bases, J lost 5 bases, and 16 bases lay in between. The CDR3 is 17 amino acids. Germline values: CDR1 LNHNV, CDR2 YYDKDF (reference sequence). The CDR3 sequence is CATSRDLGLEGTGELFF. In DNA, the CDR3 is TGTGCCACCAGCAGAGATCTAGGGCTAGAGGGTACCGGGGAGCTGTTTTTT.

The rearrangement uses TRBV19 and TRBJ1-1, with 7 nucleotides matching TRBD1. From germline, CDR1 is LNHDA and CDR2 SQIVND (reference sequence). V gave up 4 bases and J gave up 6 bases; unmatched junction bases: 8. This CDR3 is built from 14 residues. The DNA of the CDR3 is TGTGCCAGTAGTACAAAGGGGGCCCCCCCTGAAGCTTTCTTT. Residues: CASSTKGAPPEAFF.

V is TRBV6-5 and J is TRBJ1-1; D perhaps matches TRBD1 (6 bases). The CDR3 loop spans 13 amino acids. The germline V and J ends were trimmed by 6 bases and 5 bases, with 13 bases remaining between them. The germline CDR1 and CDR2 sequences are MNHEY and SVGAGI. The CDR3 region has the DNA TGTGCCAGCAGCCCCCCACAGGGAACTGAAGCTTTCTTT. It encodes CASSPPQGTEAFF.

The CDR3 loop reads CASSSSPQGTEAFF. The CDR3 DNA reads TGTGCCAGCAGCTCAAGCCCACAGGGCACTGAAGCTTTCTTT. The V and J genes are TRBV7-8 and TRBJ1-1; possible D gene TRBD1, 6 bases. V was shortened by 4 bases and J by 4 bases, with 13 bases between the two germline ends. CDR3 length: 14 amino acids. The V gene's germline CDR1 is SGHVS and CDR2 FQNEAQ.

The J gene is TRBJ1-3, the V gene TRBV27; 10 positions match TRBD1. The junction had 5 bases not matched to a gene; V was cut back by 3 bases and J by 6 bases. Per the germline V gene, CDR1 is MNHEY and CDR2 is SMNVEV (reference sequence). The CDR3 loop spans 15 amino acids. CDR3 DNA: TGTGCCAGCAGTTTCCCCGGACAGGGGGAAAACACCATATATTTT. Translation gives CASSFPGQGENTIYF.

The genes are TRBV29-1 and TRBJ2-1; tentatively, D is TRBD2 (6 bases). This CDR3 is 11 amino acids long. The germline V gene has CDR1 SQVTM and CDR2 ANQGSEA. V dropped 0 bases and J dropped 15 bases, with 12 bases sitting between them. The CDR3 region is CSVEDRGYGFF. Here the CDR3 DNA reads TGCAGCGTTGAAGATCGGGGGTACGGGTTCTTC.

This chain uses TRBV7-9 with TRBJ2-3; D is unclear. In germline, CDR1 is SEHNR, CDR2 FQNEAQ (reference sequence). This CDR3 contains 13 residues. Trimming removed 5 bases at V and 8 bases at J, with 14 bases between. In DNA, the CDR3 is TGTGCCAGCAGCCTACAATCCCAGGCTACGCAGTATTTT. As protein: CASSLQSQATQYF.

V usage is TRBV5-6 and J usage is TRBJ2-1; 7 bases fit TRBD1. CDR1 SGHDT and CDR2 YYEEEE come from the germline V gene. The CDR3 runs 16 residues. Losses at the gene ends were 3 bases for V and 8 bases for J; bases not matched to a gene: 14. Here the CDR3 DNA reads TGTGCCAGCAGCTCGTCCCAGACAGGGATTAGGGATGAGCAGTTCTTC. It specifies CASSSSQTGIRDEQFF.

The chain combines TRBV10-3 with TRBJ2-7; D call uncertain. Trimming left V 11 bases short and J 6 bases short, with 14 bases between. The CDR3 has 11 amino acids. Germline V lookup: CDR1 ENHRY, CDR2 SYGVKD. The CDR3 coding sequence is TGTGCCGCAGGAAATCTTGGCGAGCAGTACTTC. Translation: CAAGNLGEQYF.

This clone was observed a single time. In DNA form, the CDR3 reads TGTGCCAGCACTAGGCCAGTGGGAGGCAATCAGCCCCAGCATTTT. The encoded protein is CASTRPVGGNQPQHF. The chain has TRBV6-5 and TRBJ1-5, with D unresolved. CDR3 length: 15 amino acids. Trimming took 7 bases from V and 2 from J, leaving 15 bases between them. The germline V gene encodes CDR1 MNHEY and CDR2 SVGAGI.

The chain links TRBV28 to TRBJ2-3, with TRBD2 matching 9 bases. This CDR3 has 15 residues. Germline CDR1 and CDR2: MDHEN and SYDVKM. After removal of 5 bases from V and 4 bases from J, the junction contained 7 bases not matched to a gene. The CDR3 loop reads CASSIAGVGSDTQYF. For the CDR3, the DNA is TGTGCCAGCAGTATAGCGGGAGTAGGCTCAGATACGCAGTATTTT.

This clone was recorded a few times. The V gene is TRBV15, the J gene TRBJ1-5, with 7 nucleotides matching TRBD1. CDR3 length equals 17 residues. From germline, CDR1 is LNHNV and CDR2 YYDKDF (reference sequence). J was trimmed by 0 bases and V by 3 bases; bases with no gene match: 8. CDR3: CATSSDRVVSSNQPQHF. In DNA form, the CDR3 reads TGTGCCACCAGCAGCGACAGGGTAGTCAGTAGCAATCAGCCCCAGCATTTT.

For the CDR3, the DNA is TGTGCCAGCAGTTTGGCTGGGGCGAATTCACCCCTCCACTTT. Protein sequence: CASSLAGANSPLHF. This sequence joins TRBV28 and TRBJ1-6; a weak D match, TRBD1 (5 bases). Germline CDR1 reads MDHEN; CDR2 reads SYDVKM. Trimming removed 3 bases at V and 7 bases at J, with 10 bases between. CDR3 length: 14 amino acids. Complete variable domain (other parts from reference TRBV28 and TRBJ1-6): DVKVTQSSRYLVKRTGEKVFLECVQDMDHENMFWYRQDPGLGLRLIYFSYDVKMKEKGDIPEGYSVSREKKERFSLILESASTNQTSMYLCASSLAGANSPLHFGNGTRLTVT.

J is TRBJ1-2 and V is TRBV7-9, with D perhaps matching TRBD1 (6 bases). V lost 2 bases to trimming and J lost 7 bases, with 11 bases between them. Germline V gene sequence: CDR1 SEHNR, CDR2 FQNEAQ (reference sequence). The CDR3 runs 13 residues. DNA for the CDR3: TGTGCCAGCAGCTTAAAGGGGACACTTGGCTACACCTTC. Encoded protein: CASSLKGTLGYTF. The variable domain in full, with the rest retrieved from reference TRBV7-9 and TRBJ1-2, is DTGVSQNPRHKITKRGQNVTFRCDPISEHNRLYWYRQTLGQGPEFLTYFQNEAQLEKSRLLSDRFSAERPKGSFSTLEIQRTEQGDSAMYLCASSLKGTLGYTFGSGTRLTVV.

This chain links TRBV28 with TRBJ2-7; D is unclear. Trimming took off 7 bases at V and 5 bases at J, with 15 bases between the two ends. The CDR3 runs to 13 residues. Germline V lookup: CDR1 MDHEN, CDR2 SYDVKM. The CDR3 DNA is TGTGCCAGCAATGTCCCCTATATCCACGAGCAGTACTTC. It yields the protein CASNVPYIHEQYF.

V gene TRBV7-8 combines with J gene TRBJ2-7, with D perhaps TRBD2 (5 bases). V lost 5 bases and J 2 bases, leaving 13 bases between the germline ends. This CDR3 is 14 amino acids long. The germline V gene encodes CDR1 SGHVS and CDR2 FQNEAQ. Here the CDR3 reads CASSPTSGTYEQYF. CDR3 in DNA: TGTGCCAGCAGCCCCACCTCCGGGACCTACGAGCAGTACTTC.